This TCR beta chain was found in a study of lymphopenia after photon versus proton radiotherapy. Whole-study results and caveats: Relative stability marked proton patients; photon patients lost diversity and naive cells. In patients who died, overall survival fell as post-nadir TCR diversity dropped more.

About this clone: Its target is not known.

Germline CDR1 reads SGHDN; CDR2 reads FVKESK. The CDR3 consists of 15 residues. V gave up 7 bases and J gave up 5 bases; unmatched junction bases: 10. Method: immunoSEQ multiplex PCR; TCRdb's copy keeps in-frame clones and lacks some. The profile shows 150,000 to 200,000 clones, less than 90% of them singletons. The chain couples TRBV14 to TRBJ2-2; TRBD2 matches 7 bases. The sequence derives from a man in his fifties or sixties with gastric cancer. Sequenced here: peripheral blood, sampled from a patient treated with photon-based radiotherapy. CDR3 DNA sequence: TGTGCCAGCACACCCGGGAGGCCGGGGACCGGGGAGCTGTTTTTT. It is translated as CASTPGRPGTGELFF.